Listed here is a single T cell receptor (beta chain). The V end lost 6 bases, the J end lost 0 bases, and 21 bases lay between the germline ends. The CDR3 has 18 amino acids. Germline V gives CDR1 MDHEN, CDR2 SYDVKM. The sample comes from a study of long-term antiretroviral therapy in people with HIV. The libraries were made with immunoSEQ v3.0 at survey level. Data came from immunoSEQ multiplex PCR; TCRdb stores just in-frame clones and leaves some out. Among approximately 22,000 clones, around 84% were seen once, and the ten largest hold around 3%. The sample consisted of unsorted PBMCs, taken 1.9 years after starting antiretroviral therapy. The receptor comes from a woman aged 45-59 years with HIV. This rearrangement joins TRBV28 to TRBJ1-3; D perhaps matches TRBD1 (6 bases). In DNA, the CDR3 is TGTGCCAGCAGCCTAAACCCAACAGGGTCGAGCTCTGGAAACACCATATATTTT. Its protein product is CASSLNPTGSSSGNTIYF. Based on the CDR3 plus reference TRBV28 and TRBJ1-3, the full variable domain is DVKVTQSSRYLVKRTGEKVFLECVQDMDHENMFWYRQDPGLGLRLIYFSYDVKMKEKGDIPEGYSVSREKKERFSLILESASTNQTSMYLCASSLNPTGSSSGNTIYFGEGSWLTVV.